Listed here are 31 T cell receptor beta chains from one sample, sequenced in a study of graft-versus-host responses after intestinal transplantation. Clones were read by immunoSEQ multiplex PCR, and TCRdb kept only the in-frame ones, dropping some. The table lists 55,000 to 70,000 clones, 90% to 95% of them singletons. Here the sequenced sample was PBMCs, taken about 120 days after intestinal transplantation. The receptors originated from a human patient who received an intestinal transplant, so some T cells may come from the graft donor.

This clone appeared once. This CDR3 is CASSPLTGAHTEAFF. CDR3 DNA sequence: TGTGCCAGCAGTCCCTTGACAGGGGCCCACACTGAAGCTTTCTTT. V is TRBV28 and J is TRBJ1-1; 8 bases fit TRBD1. Germline CDR1 MDHEN, CDR2 SYDVKM. Trimming took 5 bases from V and 3 from J; bases not matched to a gene: 8. The CDR3 runs 15 residues.

The chain combines TRBV28 with TRBJ2-3; weak D call: TRBD2 (6 bases). The CDR3 is 15 residues long. Trimming cost V 6 bases and J 0 bases, with 13 bases left between them. Germline CDR1 MDHEN, CDR2 SYDVKM. The CDR3 sequence: CASSDTGLSTDTQYF. The CDR3 DNA sequence: TGTGCCAGCAGCGACACGGGACTCAGCACAGATACGCAGTATTTT. Using reference TRBV28 and TRBJ2-3 for the parts outside the CDR3, the full variable domain is DVKVTQSSRYLVKRTGEKVFLECVQDMDHENMFWYRQDPGLGLRLIYFSYDVKMKEKGDIPEGYSVSREKKERFSLILESASTNQTSMYLCASSDTGLSTDTQYFGPGTRLTVL.

V is TRBV7-6 and J is TRBJ2-5; D could derive from TRBD1 or TRBD2 (5 bases each). The CDR3 runs to 14 residues. Between the trimmed V and J ends, which lost 1 base and 5 bases, there was a span of 11 bases. From germline, CDR1 is SGHVS and CDR2 FNYEAQ. The CDR3 DNA follows: TGTGCCAGCAGCTTAGTTGGGGGAAAGGAGACCCAGTACTTC. It is translated as CASSLVGGKETQYF.

DNA of the CDR3: TGTGCCAGCAGCTTAGAAGACGGAGATACGCAGTATTTT. Translated: CASSLEDGDTQYF. This chain uses TRBV11-3 with TRBJ2-3; D unclear. There are 13 residues in the CDR3. Trimming took 0 bases from V and 5 from J, leaving 6 bases between them. Germline V gene sequence: CDR1 SGHNT, CDR2 YENEEA. Full variable domain (rest looked up from reference TRBV11-3 and TRBJ2-3): EAGVVQSPRYKIIEKKQPVAFWCNPISGHNTLYWYLQNLGQGPELLIRYENEEAVDDSQLPKDRFSAERLKGVDSTLKIQPAELGDSAVYLCASSLEDGDTQYFGPGTRLTVL.

The chain has TRBV7-8 and TRBJ2-5, with D unclear. Deletions cut 6 bases from V and 13 bases from J, with 27 bases between. The germline CDR1 and CDR2 sequences are SGHVS and FQNEAQ. CDR3 length: 15 residues. The CDR3 loop is CASRPIASPYFSLYF. DNA for the CDR3: TGTGCCAGCAGGCCGATAGCTTCTCCTTATTTCTCACTGTACTTC.

This chain links TRBV19 with TRBJ2-1; a possible D gene is TRBD1 (5 bases). Trimming cost V 3 bases and J 7 bases, with 10 bases left between them. Germline V lookup: CDR1 LNHDA, CDR2 SQIVND (reference sequence). CDR3 length: 13 residues. The DNA for the CDR3 is TGTGCCAGTAGTATCAGGGAAGGAAATGAGCAGTTCTTC. This codes for CASSIREGNEQFF.

In its sample, this clone was seen once. CDR3 nucleotide sequence: TGTGCCAGTAAGAACAGGGTGAACACTGAAGCTTTCTTT. It translates to CASKNRVNTEAFF. V usage is TRBV19 and J usage is TRBJ1-1; D might be TRBD1 (6 bases). This CDR3 is 13 amino acids long. Germline CDR1 and CDR2: LNHDA and SQIVND (reference sequence). Trimming stripped 7 bases from V and 0 bases from J, with 9 bases between.

A single count supports this clone. The rearrangement links TRBV7-2 to TRBJ2-1; 8 nucleotides match TRBD2. CDR1 is SGHTA and CDR2 is FQGNSA in the germline V gene. J gave up 7 bases and V 2 bases, and 10 bases lay outside the gene matches. The CDR3 totals 16 residues. CDR3 DNA: TGTGCCAGCAGCTTAACTCAGAGCGGGGGCGTAAATGAGCAGTTCTTC. Protein product: CASSLTQSGGVNEQFF. Full variable domain (missing parts from reference TRBV7-2 and TRBJ2-1): GAGVSQSPSNKVTEKGKDVELRCDPISGHTALYWYRQSLGQGLEFLIYFQGNSAPDKSGLPSDRFSAERTGGSVSTLTIQRTQQEDSAVYLCASSLTQSGGVNEQFFGPGTRLTVL.

This sequence joins TRBV6-6 and TRBJ2-1; the D gene is possibly TRBD2 (6 bases). The germline gives CDR1 MNHNY, CDR2 SVGAGI (reference sequence). CDR3 length equals 14 residues. With 6 bases removed from V and 4 bases from J, the gap between germline ends came to 13 bases. CDR3 bases: TGTGCCAGCAGCCTCGGGACTTTTTACAATGAGCAGTTCTTC. Translated: CASSLGTFYNEQFF.

The genes are TRBV2 and TRBJ2-7, with unresolved D. The CDR3 is 15 amino acids. The germline CDR1 and CDR2 sequences are SNHLY and FYNNEI. Trimming cost V 4 bases and J 3 bases, with 16 bases left between them. The chain's CDR3 is CASSGLTAGDYEQYF. Written as DNA, the CDR3 is TGTGCCAGCAGTGGTTTAACAGCTGGGGACTACGAGCAGTACTTC.

The chain uses TRBV5-4 and TRBJ1-6, with no clear D. V lost 4 bases, J lost 4 bases, and 9 bases lay in between. The germline V gene encodes CDR1 SGHNT and CDR2 YYREEE (reference sequence). CDR3 length: 14 amino acids. CDR3 in amino acids: CASSPGGYNSPLHF. In DNA, the CDR3 is TGTGCCAGCAGCCCCGGCGGATATAATTCACCCCTCCACTTT. Variable domain in full (rest from reference TRBV5-4 and TRBJ1-6): ETGVTQSPTHLIKTRGQQVTLRCSSQSGHNTVSWYQQALGQGPQFIFQYYREEENGRGNFPPRFSGLQFPNYSSELNVNALELDDSALYLCASSPGGYNSPLHFGNGTRLTVT.

The chain couples TRBV5-4 to TRBJ1-1; D gene unclear. This CDR3 contains 12 residues. Germline values: CDR1 SGHNT, CDR2 YYREEE (reference sequence). Trimming took 0 bases from V and 6 from J, leaving 6 bases between them. CDR3 in amino acids: CASSLASSEAFF. CDR3 sequence (DNA): TGTGCCAGCAGCTTGGCCTCATCTGAAGCTTTCTTT.

The CDR3 DNA sequence: TGTGCCAGCAGCAAAACAGGGAGGACAGATACGCAGTATTTT. Translation: CASSKTGRTDTQYF. V and J are TRBV21-1 and TRBJ2-3. TRBV21-1 is flagged as a pseudogene. The CDR3 is 14 amino acids.

The chain recombines TRBV7-2 with TRBJ1-5; D uncertain. Looked up from germline, CDR1 is SGHTA and CDR2 is FQGNSA. V shed 10 bases and J shed 1 base, with 17 bases lying between them. The CDR3 contains 15 residues. The DNA for the CDR3 is TGTGCCAACTCGCGGGTGACCGGGAGCAATCAGCCCCAGCATTTT. The encoded protein is CANSRVTGSNQPQHF.

This rearrangement joins TRBV7-2 to TRBJ2-7, with D possibly TRBD1 on 6 matching bases. CDR1 and CDR2 from the germline V gene are SGHTA and FQGNSA. This CDR3 spans 13 amino acids. V lost 0 bases and J lost 5, with 8 bases in between. The CDR3 is CASSLAGAHEQYF. In DNA form, the CDR3 reads TGTGCCAGCAGCTTAGCGGGGGCGCACGAGCAGTACTTC.

V gene TRBV6-6 combines with J gene TRBJ1-1; no clear D gene. The germline V gene encodes CDR1 MNHNY and CDR2 SVGAGI (reference sequence). V shed 2 bases and J shed 1 base, with 11 bases lying between them. The CDR3 has 15 amino acids. CDR3 nucleotide sequence: TGTGCCAGCAGTTACCCCGAGTCCGGGAACACTGAAGCTTTCTTT. It specifies CASSYPESGNTEAFF.

The chain has TRBV27 and TRBJ2-1; D perhaps matches TRBD1 (6 bases). Per germline, CDR1 MNHEY and CDR2 SMNVEV (reference sequence). There are 15 residues in the CDR3. The ends were cut back, 5 bases at V and 7 bases at J, with 18 bases in the middle. Here the CDR3 DNA reads TGTGCCAGCAGTCCCGGACAGAACCCCAGGAATGAGCAGTTCTTC. Its translation is CASSPGQNPRNEQFF.

The rearrangement links TRBV27 to TRBJ2-3, with a weak D call TRBD1 (7 bases). The CDR3 is 19 residues long. The germline V gene has CDR1 MNHEY and CDR2 SMNVEV (reference sequence). Trimming took 2 bases from V and 2 from J, leaving 23 bases between them. The CDR3 nucleotides are TGTGCCAGCAGTTTAATCGGGACAGTCCTTCGGAGGGACACAGATACGCAGTATTTT. Translating gives CASSLIGTVLRRDTDTQYF.

The rearrangement joins TRBV6-5 to TRBJ2-7; unclear D gene. The CDR3 sequence is 12 residues long. Germline V gene lookup returns CDR1 MNHEY and CDR2 SVGAGI. V was trimmed by 5 bases and J by 4 bases, leaving 9 bases between them. DNA for the CDR3: TGTGCCAGCAGTGCCCTGGGGTACGAGCAGTACTTC. As protein: CASSALGYEQYF.

The CDR3 DNA reads as TGTGCCAGCAGCGGGGGCCATAGAGAGGGGTACAATGAGCAGTTCTTC. Protein: CASSGGHREGYNEQFF. The chain is built from TRBV7-2 and TRBJ2-1; D is perhaps TRBD1 (6 bases). Germline V gene sequence: CDR1 SGHTA, CDR2 FQGNSA. This CDR3 has 16 residues. The germline V and J ends were trimmed by 5 bases and 4 bases, with 18 bases remaining between them.

V gene TRBV10-2 combines with J gene TRBJ1-1; D might be TRBD1 (5 bases). Deletions cut 4 bases from V and 0 bases from J, with 12 bases between. The CDR3 totals 15 residues. Germline values: CDR1 WSHSY, CDR2 SAAADI. CDR3 coding DNA: TGCGCCAGCAGTGTCCCCGGGGCCTTGAACACTGAAGCTTTCTTT. Its protein is CASSVPGALNTEAFF.

The count of this clone is one. The chain links TRBV30 to TRBJ1-3, with 7 nucleotides matching TRBD1. Germline loops: CDR1 GTSNPN, CDR2 SVGIG (reference sequence). The CDR3 sequence is 14 residues long. V was pared by 5 bases and J by 4 bases, with 8 bases of the junction left unmatched. CDR3 protein: CAWGDRAGGNTIYF. Here the CDR3 DNA reads TGTGCCTGGGGTGACAGGGCGGGAGGAAACACCATATATTTT.

The chain joins TRBV27 to TRBJ1-5; TRBD1 aligns across 8 bases. V shed 6 bases and J 2 bases; nucleotides not matched to a gene: 12. Germline CDR1 reads MNHEY; CDR2 reads SMNVEV (reference sequence). The CDR3 has 17 residues. The CDR3 spells CASRARLGQAGNQPQHF. For the CDR3, the DNA is TGTGCCAGCAGGGCCCGGCTGGGACAGGCTGGCAATCAGCCCCAGCATTTT.

CDR3 nucleotide sequence: TGTGCCAGCAGTTTTAGCGGGAGTGAGACAGATACGCAGTATTTT. This translates into CASSFSGSETDTQYF. The chain combines TRBV6-1 with TRBJ2-3, with 9 bases aligning to TRBD2. This CDR3 contains 15 residues. J was trimmed by 3 bases and V by 5 bases; bases with no gene match: 6. From germline, CDR1 is MNHNS and CDR2 SASEGT.

The chain recombines TRBV7-8 with TRBJ2-1; TRBD1 aligns across 9 bases. CDR3 length: 15 amino acids. J lost 10 bases, V lost 5 bases, and 12 bases had no gene match. Germline V CDR1 and CDR2: SGHVS, FQNEAQ. Here the CDR3 reads CASSEAGTGQGEQFF. The CDR3, as DNA: TGTGCCAGCAGCGAAGCAGGGACAGGGCAAGGGGAGCAGTTCTTC.

J is TRBJ2-5 and V is TRBV7-9; 11 bases fit TRBD1. Unmatched junction bases numbered 6, after V lost 5 bases and J lost 4 bases. CDR3 length: 15 amino acids. Germline V gene lookup returns CDR1 SEHNR and CDR2 FQNEAQ (reference sequence). The CDR3 protein is CASSRQDRGRETQYF. The DNA of the CDR3 is TGTGCCAGCAGCCGACAGGACAGGGGGCGAGAGACCCAGTACTTC.

The rearrangement joins TRBV4-2 to TRBJ2-1; tentatively, D is TRBD2 (6 bases). Between the trimmed V and J ends, which lost 4 bases and 0 bases, there was a span of 16 bases. CDR1 and CDR2 (germline): LGHNA, YNFKEQ. This CDR3 region has 17 residues. The CDR3: CASSPSWEESSYNEQFF. The CDR3 DNA reads as TGTGCCAGCAGCCCATCGTGGGAGGAAAGCTCCTACAATGAGCAGTTCTTC.

This sequence joins TRBV7-9 and TRBJ2-7; D uncertain. The germline V and J ends were trimmed by 4 bases and 3 bases, with 4 bases remaining between them. Looked up from germline, CDR1 is SEHNR and CDR2 is FQNEAQ (reference sequence). There are 11 residues in the CDR3. The CDR3 DNA sequence: TGTGCCAGCAGCTACGACTACGAGCAGTACTTC. Translating it yields CASSYDYEQYF.

The CDR3 sequence: CASGGQPYNEQFF. The CDR3 coding sequence is TGTGCCAGCGGAGGACAGCCTTACAATGAGCAGTTCTTC. This chain links TRBV2 with TRBJ2-1; D might be TRBD1 (6 bases). The CDR3 totals 13 residues. Germline V lookup: CDR1 SNHLY, CDR2 FYNNEI. V was cut by 8 bases and J by 4 bases, with 12 bases left in between.

J is TRBJ2-7 and V is TRBV28; D is unclear. The CDR3 spans 14 residues. V lost 6 bases and J 1 base, leaving 13 bases between the germline ends. Per the germline V gene, CDR1 is MDHEN and CDR2 is SYDVKM. The CDR3 DNA sequence: TGTGCCAGCAGGCGATCCAGGTGGTCCTACGAGCAGTACTTC. This gives the protein CASRRSRWSYEQYF.

This clone was counted a few times. V is TRBV11-2 and J is TRBJ2-1; D is possibly TRBD2 (5 bases). The CDR3 runs 15 residues. From germline, CDR1 is SGHAT and CDR2 FQNNGV. V lost 3 bases to trimming and J lost 0 bases, with 9 bases between them. This CDR3 is CASSFLGISYNEQFF. CDR3 bases: TGTGCCAGCAGCTTTCTCGGGATCTCCTACAATGAGCAGTTCTTC.